Shown below are 22 T cell receptor beta chains from a single sample sequenced in a study of blood T cell repertoires in COVID-19. TCRdb's copy holds only in-frame clones and misses some; the assay was immunoSEQ multiplex PCR. The sample records about 98,000 clones, about 72% being singletons. Sequencing was performed on peripheral blood. The receptors shown here come from a man aged 60 to 69 with active or convalescent COVID-19.

The chain recombines TRBV2 with TRBJ1-1; D is undetermined. This CDR3 comprises 14 residues. CDR1 is SNHLY and CDR2 is FYNNEI in the germline V gene. Deletions cut 4 bases from V and 3 bases from J, with 12 bases between. CDR3 in amino acids: CASSGNSRYTEAFF. DNA of the CDR3: TGTGCCAGCAGTGGAAACAGCCGTTACACTGAAGCTTTCTTT. Complete variable domain (other parts from reference TRBV2 and TRBJ1-1): EPEVTQTPSHQVTQMGQEVILRCVPISNHLYFYWYRQILGQKVEFLVSFYNNEISEKSEIFDDQFSVERPDGSNFTLKIRSTKLEDSAMYFCASSGNSRYTEAFFGQGTRLTVV.

This chain connects TRBV18 to TRBJ2-3; 7 positions match TRBD2. The CDR3 covers 16 residues. The J segment lost 1 base and the V segment lost 0 bases, leaving 4 bases of the junction unmatched. Germline CDR1 and CDR2: KGHSH and LQKENI. The DNA of the CDR3 is TGTGCCAGCTCACCACCGCTAGCGGCAGGCACAGATACGCAGTATTTT. Translating gives CASSPPLAAGTDTQYF.

J is TRBJ1-1 and V is TRBV30; D gene uncertain. From germline, CDR1 is GTSNPN and CDR2 SVGIG (reference sequence). The V end lost 3 bases, the J end lost 11 bases, and 16 bases lay between the germline ends. The CDR3 totals 12 residues. The CDR3, as DNA: TGTGCCTGGAGCCGGGAAGAGATTCGGGCTTTCTTT. It specifies CAWSREEIRAFF.

The table lists this clone with a few counts. V is TRBV19 and J is TRBJ1-1, with 8 positions matching TRBD1. From germline, CDR1 is LNHDA and CDR2 SQIVND (reference sequence). CDR3 length: 16 amino acids. Trimming at V came to 3 bases and at J to 6 bases, leaving 12 bases not matched to a gene. CDR3 loop: CASSMTGQGYSPEAFF. DNA of the CDR3: TGTGCCAGTAGTATGACCGGACAGGGTTATAGTCCTGAAGCTTTCTTT.

This clone was seen just once. V and J are TRBV4-1 and TRBJ1-1, with D possibly being TRBD1 (5 bases). The germline gives CDR1 MGHRA, CDR2 YSYEKL. V lost 1 base and J lost 3, with 12 bases in between. This CDR3 is 15 amino acids long. The chain's CDR3 is CASSQVGAGDTEAFF. In DNA, the CDR3 is TGCGCCAGCAGCCAAGTAGGGGCTGGGGACACTGAAGCTTTCTTT.

Comment on this clone: Other DNA sequences of this sample code for an identical CDR3. The chain has TRBV7-2 and TRBJ2-3, with D possibly being TRBD2 (5 bases). The V end lost 5 bases, the J end lost 5 bases, and 11 bases lay between the germline ends. The length of the CDR3 is 13 residues. Germline-derived CDR1 and CDR2 are SGHTA and FQGNSA. DNA for the CDR3: TGTGCCAGCAGCCTACGAGAGGGAGATACGCAGTATTTT. Translated, it gives CASSLREGDTQYF.

This sequence joins TRBV6-5 and TRBJ1-3; D possibly corresponds to TRBD1 (5 bases). From germline, CDR1 is MNHEY and CDR2 SVGAGI. Trimming took 2 bases from V and 4 from J, leaving 15 bases between them. This CDR3 contains 16 residues. CDR3 region: CASSYGRGRSGNTIYF. The CDR3 DNA reads TGTGCCAGCAGTTACGGGAGGGGAAGATCCGGAAACACCATATATTTT.

This clone was recorded only once. The V gene is TRBV7-2, the J gene TRBJ2-1; a possible D gene is TRBD1 (6 bases). V was trimmed by 1 base and J by 4 bases, leaving 11 bases between them. This CDR3 comprises 15 residues. The germline gives CDR1 SGHTA, CDR2 FQGNSA. The CDR3 region is CASSLDGDKYNEQFF. The CDR3 DNA is TGTGCCAGCAGCTTAGATGGGGACAAGTACAATGAGCAGTTCTTC.

The CDR3, as DNA: TGTGCCAGCAGCCCGGGGGCAGATACGCAGTATTTT. Translating gives CASSPGADTQYF. V is TRBV3-1 (or the pseudogene TRBV3-2) and J is TRBJ2-3; possible D gene TRBD2, 6 bases. This CDR3 is built from 12 residues. Looked up from germline, CDR1 is LGHDT and CDR2 is YNNKEL (reference sequence). Trimming left V 4 bases short and J 4 bases short, with 6 bases between.

This chain connects TRBV14 to TRBJ2-1; TRBD2 aligns across 8 bases. V lost 4 bases, J lost 2 bases, and 7 bases stayed unmatched. CDR1 SGHDN and CDR2 FVKESK come from the germline V gene. The CDR3 is 16 residues long. CDR3 amino acids: CASSPLGAGAYNEQFF. For the CDR3, the DNA is TGTGCCAGCAGCCCCTTGGGAGCGGGAGCCTACAATGAGCAGTTCTTC. Using reference TRBV14 and TRBJ2-1 for the parts outside the CDR3, the full variable domain is EAGVTQFPSHSVIEKGQTVTLRCDPISGHDNLYWYRRVMGKEIKFLLHFVKESKQDESGMPNNRFLAERTGGTYSTLKVQPAELEDSGVYFCASSPLGAGAYNEQFFGPGTRLTVL.

V usage is TRBV7-2 and J usage is TRBJ2-1; 7 nucleotides line up with TRBD2. V was pared by 0 bases and J by 1 base, with 6 bases of the junction left unmatched. Germline loops: CDR1 SGHTA, CDR2 FQGNSA. The CDR3 runs to 17 residues. CDR3 DNA: TGTGCCAGCAGCTTAGCGTTTGCGGGAGCGTCCTACAATGAGCAGTTCTTC. Protein: CASSLAFAGASYNEQFF.

V and J are TRBV30 and TRBJ2-3; D may be TRBD1 (5 bases). V lost 4 bases and J lost 1, with 9 bases in between. CDR3 length: 13 residues. Germline lookup yields CDR1 GTSNPN and CDR2 SVGIG (reference sequence). CDR3 bases: TGTGCCTGGAAGTGGGGCGGCACAGATACGCAGTATTTT. Residues: CAWKWGGTDTQYF.

V is TRBV3-1 (or the pseudogene TRBV3-2) and J is TRBJ2-1; TRBD2 matches at 9 bases. The CDR3 runs to 16 residues. Germline CDR1 LGHDT, CDR2 YNNKEL (reference sequence). After removal of 0 bases from V and 7 bases from J, the junction contained 7 bases not matched to a gene. The CDR3 here is CASSQDRLAGSNEQFF. CDR3 sequence (DNA): TGTGCCAGCAGCCAAGATAGGCTAGCGGGATCGAATGAGCAGTTCTTC.

V usage is TRBV10-1 and J usage is TRBJ2-3; the D gene is possibly TRBD2 (5 bases). Trimming took 0 bases from V and 1 from J, leaving 8 bases between them. CDR1 and CDR2 from the germline V gene are WNHNN and SYGVQD (reference sequence). The CDR3 length is 15 residues. CDR3 DNA: TGCGCCAGCAGTGAGTCGGCGAGGGGCACAGATACGCAGTATTTT. Its protein product is CASSESARGTDTQYF.

This rearrangement joins TRBV18 to TRBJ2-1; D is undetermined. V was trimmed by 6 bases and J by 8 bases, leaving 14 bases between them. Germline values: CDR1 KGHSH, CDR2 LQKENI. This CDR3 spans 13 amino acids. CDR3 residues: CASSRVLYDEQFF. For the CDR3, the DNA is TGTGCCAGCTCTCGGGTCCTATATGATGAGCAGTTCTTC.

The V call is TRBV18, the J call TRBJ2-2; TRBD2 matches 11 bases. Trimming cost V 8 bases and J 5 bases; bases outside gene matches: 4. The germline V gene encodes CDR1 KGHSH and CDR2 LQKENI. The CDR3 totals 14 residues. CDR3 DNA sequence: TGTGCCAGCCTAGCGGGAGGATCGACCGGGGAGCTGTTTTTT. Residues: CASLAGGSTGELFF.

The gene calls are TRBV19 and TRBJ1-5; D is ambiguous. In germline, CDR1 is LNHDA, CDR2 SQIVND (reference sequence). With 1 base removed from V and 7 bases from J, the gap between germline ends came to 11 bases. The CDR3 length is 14 residues. The CDR3 DNA sequence: TGTGCCAGTAGTATAGCGTACAGCAGACAGCCCCAGCATTTT. Amino acids: CASSIAYSRQPQHF.

V usage is TRBV6-1 and J usage is TRBJ2-7, with a weak D call TRBD2 (6 bases). This CDR3 is built from 15 residues. The V gene lost 4 bases and the J gene lost 0 bases, with 13 bases spanning the gap. From germline, CDR1 is MNHNS and CDR2 SASEGT. The CDR3 DNA is TGTGCCAGCAGTGCCTCTCGGGGGTACTCCTACGAGCAGTACGTC. Its translation is CASSASRGYSYEQYV.

The rearrangement uses TRBV5-4 and TRBJ1-1; a possible D gene is TRBD1 (5 bases). V lost 0 bases and J lost 1, with 10 bases in between. Germline V lookup: CDR1 SGHNT, CDR2 YYREEE (reference sequence). The CDR3 runs 15 residues. The CDR3 DNA reads as TGTGCCAGCAGCTTGGGTGGAGGGGCGAACACTGAAGCTTTCTTT. This translates into CASSLGGGANTEAFF.

This clone turned up a few times. The CDR3 coding sequence is TGTGCCAGCAGTCCCGGACTAGCGGGTACCTACGAGCAGTACTTC. This sequence encodes CASSPGLAGTYEQYF. V usage is TRBV6-5 and J usage is TRBJ2-7; 11 bases match TRBD2. The germline V gene has CDR1 MNHEY and CDR2 SVGAGI. The CDR3 length is 15 residues. With V trimmed by 5 bases and J by 2 bases, 5 bases remained unmatched.

This sequence joins TRBV6-5 and TRBJ1-4; D unresolved. This CDR3 comprises 14 residues. Germline loops: CDR1 MNHEY, CDR2 SVGAGI. Trimming cost V 6 bases and J 0 bases, with 8 bases left between them. The CDR3 loop is CASREGTTNEKLFF. The CDR3 nucleotides are TGTGCCAGCAGGGAGGGTACAACTAATGAAAAACTGTTTTTT.

The rearrangement links TRBV18 to TRBJ1-5, with TRBD1 as a possible D gene (5 bases). V gave up 3 bases and J gave up 6 bases, with 9 bases separating them. Looked up from germline, CDR1 is KGHSH and CDR2 is LQKENI. The CDR3 contains 13 residues. CDR3 bases: TGTGCCAGCTCACCCAGGGAGGGTCAGCCCCAGCATTTT. Its translation is CASSPREGQPQHF.